This TCR beta chain was profiled in a study of T cells after posttransplantation cyclophosphamide. A marrow graft followed busulfan-fludarabine conditioning, with cyclophosphamide on days +3 and +4. Assay used: immunoSEQ multiplex PCR; TCRdb lists only in-frame clones, some missing. The data show about 1,500 clones, with approximately 79% seen just once and approximately 10% held by the top ten. Study-level results: Skin or GI-infiltrating T cells shared few TRB sequences with blood. After PTCy, TRB diversity resembled that of CNI/methotrexate controls. Donor-recipient repertoire similarity was low at 1-2 months, rising over year one.

In the case of this clone: The antigen remains unidentified.

The CDR3 runs to 15 residues. Looked up from germline, CDR1 is SGHTS and CDR2 is YDEGEE. With 0 bases removed from V and 5 bases from J, the gap between germline ends came to 12 bases. Material: CD4+ T cells sorted from PBMCs, obtained approximately 230 days after allogeneic stem cell transplant with posttransplant cyclophosphamide. The V gene is TRBV5-8, the J gene TRBJ2-1; a weak D match, TRBD1 (5 bases). The receptor was derived from a female patient in her 60s who received an allogeneic stem cell transplant from an unrelated donor, was CMV-positive, and had acute GVHD only. Some T cells may be transferred from the graft donor. CDR3 region: CASSLAGSIHNEQFF. The CDR3 DNA reads as TGTGCCAGCAGCTTGGCAGGGTCCATCCACAATGAGCAGTTCTTC.